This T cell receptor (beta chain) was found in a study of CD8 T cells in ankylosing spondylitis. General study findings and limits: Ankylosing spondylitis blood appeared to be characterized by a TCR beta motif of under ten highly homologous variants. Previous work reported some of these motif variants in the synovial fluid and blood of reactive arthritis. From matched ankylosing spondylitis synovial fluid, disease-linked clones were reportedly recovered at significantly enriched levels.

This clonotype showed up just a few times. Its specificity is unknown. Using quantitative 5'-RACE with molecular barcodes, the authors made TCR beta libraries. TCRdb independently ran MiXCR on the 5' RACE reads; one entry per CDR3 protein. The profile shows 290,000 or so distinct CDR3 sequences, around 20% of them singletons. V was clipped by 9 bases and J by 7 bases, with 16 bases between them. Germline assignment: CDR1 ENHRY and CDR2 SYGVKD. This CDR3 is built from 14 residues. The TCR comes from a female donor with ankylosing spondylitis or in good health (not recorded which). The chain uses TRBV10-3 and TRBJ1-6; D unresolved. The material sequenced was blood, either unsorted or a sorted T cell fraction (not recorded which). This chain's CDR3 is CAIFDPNGNSPLHF. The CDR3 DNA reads TGTGCCATTTTTGACCCAAACGGGAATTCACCCCTCCACTTT.